What follows is one T cell receptor (beta chain) and its context. Its antigen remains unknown. With UMI labels, 5' RACE was used to prepare the TRB cDNA libraries. TCRdb re-called the 5' RACE reads, yielding one record per CDR3 amino acid sequence without DNA. Its table lists some 50,000 distinct CDR3 sequences. The CDR3 length is 12 residues. Germline V lookup: CDR1 SQVTM, CDR2 ANQGSEA. The record originates from a study of CXCR3-negative and CXCR3-positive naive CD8 T cells. Study-wide results and caveats: Higher TRB CDR3 hydrophobicity marked CXCR3-positive naive cells relative to CXCR3-negative naive cells. With respect to TRBV-TRBJ usage, naive CXCR3-negative and CXCR3-positive cells were similar; memory differed.

The rearrangement uses TRBV29-1 and TRBJ1-2. This TCR was sampled from a human donor in good health. Some clones in this sample may be carry-over from other donors' samples. Material for sequencing was naive CXCR3+ CD8+ T cells from blood. Noted subset: CD45RO-CCR7+CD27+CD95- naive CD8+ T cells expressing CXCR3 (TNR3+). CDR3 protein: CSVEGNTYGYTF.